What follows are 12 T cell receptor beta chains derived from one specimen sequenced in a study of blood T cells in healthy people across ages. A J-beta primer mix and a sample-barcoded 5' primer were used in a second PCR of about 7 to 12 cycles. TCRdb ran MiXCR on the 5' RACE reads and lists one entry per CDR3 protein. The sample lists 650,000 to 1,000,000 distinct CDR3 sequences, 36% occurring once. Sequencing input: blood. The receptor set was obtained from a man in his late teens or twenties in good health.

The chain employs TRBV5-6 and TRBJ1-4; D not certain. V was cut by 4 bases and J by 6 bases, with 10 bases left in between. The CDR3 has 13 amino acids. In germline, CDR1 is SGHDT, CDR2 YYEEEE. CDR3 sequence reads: CASSAVLDEKLFF. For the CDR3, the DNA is TGTGCCAGCAGCGCGGTTCTAGATGAAAAACTGTTTTTT. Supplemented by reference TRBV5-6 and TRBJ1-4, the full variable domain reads DAGVTQSPTHLIKTRGQQVTLRCSPKSGHDTVSWYQQALGQGPQFIFQYYEEEERQRGNFPDRFSGHQFPNYSSELNVNALLLGDSALYLCASSAVLDEKLFFGSGTQLSVL.

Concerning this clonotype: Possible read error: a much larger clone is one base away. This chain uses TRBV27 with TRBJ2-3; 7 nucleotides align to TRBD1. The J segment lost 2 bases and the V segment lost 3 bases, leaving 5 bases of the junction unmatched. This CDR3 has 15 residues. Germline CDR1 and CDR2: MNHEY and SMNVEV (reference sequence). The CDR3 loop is CASSFSGQYTDTQYF. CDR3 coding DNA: TGTGCCAGCAGTTTCTCGGGACAGTACACAGATACGCAGTATTTT.

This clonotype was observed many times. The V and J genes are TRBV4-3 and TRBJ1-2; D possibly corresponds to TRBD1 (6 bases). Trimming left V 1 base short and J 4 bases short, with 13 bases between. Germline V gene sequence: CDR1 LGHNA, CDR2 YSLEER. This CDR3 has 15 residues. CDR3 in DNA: TGCGCCAGCAGCCAAGTAGCAGGGGAGGTCTATGGCTACACCTTC. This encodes CASSQVAGEVYGYTF.

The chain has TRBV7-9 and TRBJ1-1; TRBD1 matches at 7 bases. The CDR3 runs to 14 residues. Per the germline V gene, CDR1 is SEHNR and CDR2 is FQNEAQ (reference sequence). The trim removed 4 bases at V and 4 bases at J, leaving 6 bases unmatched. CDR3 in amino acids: CASSWPGGFTEAFF. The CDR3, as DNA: TGTGCCAGCAGCTGGCCAGGGGGATTCACTGAAGCTTTCTTT.

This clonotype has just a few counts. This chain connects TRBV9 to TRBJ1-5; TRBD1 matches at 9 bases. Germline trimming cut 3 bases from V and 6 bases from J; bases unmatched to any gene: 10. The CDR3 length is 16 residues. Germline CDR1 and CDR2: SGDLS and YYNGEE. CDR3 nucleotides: TGTGCCAGCAGCGGGTCCACAGGGGGCGTGGGTCAGCCCCAGCATTTT. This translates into CASSGSTGGVGQPQHF.

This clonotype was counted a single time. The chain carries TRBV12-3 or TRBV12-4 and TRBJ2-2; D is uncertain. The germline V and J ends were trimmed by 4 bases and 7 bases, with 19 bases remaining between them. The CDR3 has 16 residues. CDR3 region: CASSSAGSIISGELFF. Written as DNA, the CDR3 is TGTGCCAGCAGTTCCGCTGGGTCCATCATTAGCGGGGAGCTGTTTTTT.

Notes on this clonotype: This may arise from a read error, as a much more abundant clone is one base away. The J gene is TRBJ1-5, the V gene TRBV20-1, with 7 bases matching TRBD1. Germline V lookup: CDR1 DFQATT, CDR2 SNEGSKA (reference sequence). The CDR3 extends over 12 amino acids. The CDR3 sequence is CSAGDSSQPQHF. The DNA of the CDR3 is TGCAGTGCCGGGGACAGCAGTCAGCCCCAGCATTTT.

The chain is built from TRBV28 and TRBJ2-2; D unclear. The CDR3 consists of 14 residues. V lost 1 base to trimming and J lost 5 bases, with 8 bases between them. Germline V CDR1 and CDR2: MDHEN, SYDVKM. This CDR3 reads CASSLLSGTGELFF. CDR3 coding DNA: TGTGCCAGCAGTTTATTATCTGGGACCGGGGAGCTGTTTTTT.

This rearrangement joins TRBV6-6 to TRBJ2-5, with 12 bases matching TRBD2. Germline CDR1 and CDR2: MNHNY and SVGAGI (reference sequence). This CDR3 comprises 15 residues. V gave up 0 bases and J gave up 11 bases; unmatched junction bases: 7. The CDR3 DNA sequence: TGTGCCAGCAGTTACTCGGTCAGCACTAGCGGGGGGCAGTACTTC. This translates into CASSYSVSTSGGQYF.

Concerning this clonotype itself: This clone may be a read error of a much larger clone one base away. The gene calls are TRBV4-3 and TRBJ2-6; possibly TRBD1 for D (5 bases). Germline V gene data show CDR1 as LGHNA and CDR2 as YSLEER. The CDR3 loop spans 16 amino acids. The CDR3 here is CASSHPLGSGANVPTF. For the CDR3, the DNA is TGCGCCAGCAGCCATCCCTTGGGTTCTGGGGCCAACGTCCCGACTTTC.

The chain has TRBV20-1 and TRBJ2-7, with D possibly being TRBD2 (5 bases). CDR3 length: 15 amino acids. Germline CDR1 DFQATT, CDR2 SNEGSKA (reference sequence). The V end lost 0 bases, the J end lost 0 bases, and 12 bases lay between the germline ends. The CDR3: CSARDSRVASYEQYF. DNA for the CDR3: TGCAGTGCTAGAGATTCGAGGGTAGCCTCCTACGAGCAGTACTTC.

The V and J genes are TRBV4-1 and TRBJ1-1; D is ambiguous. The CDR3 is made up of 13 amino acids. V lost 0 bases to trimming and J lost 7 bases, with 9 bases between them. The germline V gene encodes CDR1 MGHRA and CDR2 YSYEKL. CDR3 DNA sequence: TGCGCCAGCAGCCAAGAGGGGTCGGATGAAGCTTTCTTT. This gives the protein CASSQEGSDEAFF.